The 3 T cell receptor beta chains below come from one sample, sequenced in a study of human T cells and chemical hapten exposure. In TCRdb, the RACE reads were re-called with MiXCR into one record per CDR3 protein. The table includes about 380,000 distinct CDR3 sequences, approximately 5.1% detected once. The time point here: pre-sensitization, week 0. As for treatment: therapeutic diphenylcyclopropenone sensitization with weekly scalp DPC. The sequenced sample was whole blood, obtained in connection with sensitization to the hapten diphenylcyclopropenone (DPC). The origin of the receptors is a woman between 45 and 60 years old with alopecia areata. Some clones in this sample may be carry-over from other donors' samples.

This clonotype came up a few times. This chain joins TRBV28 and TRBJ1-4; no clear D gene. CDR3 length: 11 amino acids. Germline CDR1 MDHEN, CDR2 SYDVKM. Trimming pared 8 bases from V and 8 bases from J, leaving 9 bases between. Written as DNA, the CDR3 is TGTGCCAGCCAGACACGGGAAAAACTGTTTTTT. Translated, it gives CASQTREKLFF.

This clonotype was detected ten times or more. The rearrangement uses TRBV6-5 and TRBJ2-1; perhaps TRBD1 as D (6 bases). The CDR3 sequence is 13 residues long. Trimming removed 5 bases at V and 4 bases at J, with 9 bases between. CDR1 is MNHEY and CDR2 is SVGAGI in the germline V gene. The CDR3 DNA reads as TGTGCCAGCAGTACCGGACAGTACAATGAGCAGTTCTTC. Protein: CASSTGQYNEQFF.

This clonotype was seen ten or more times. The chain uses TRBV6-5 and TRBJ2-1; D call uncertain. Trimming cost V 2 bases and J 6 bases, with 11 bases left between them. Germline assignment: CDR1 MNHEY and CDR2 SVGAGI. This CDR3 contains 14 residues. For the CDR3, the DNA is TGTGCCAGCAGTTACATGCCCATTGTCAATGAGCAGTTCTTC. Translation gives CASSYMPIVNEQFF.